Detailed here is one T cell receptor (beta chain). Its target is not known. Clones were read by immunoSEQ multiplex PCR, and TCRdb kept only the in-frame ones, dropping some. In the table there are some 140,000 clones, approximately 84% of which are singletons. This record belongs to a study of cytomegalovirus exposure and HLA in healthy donors. The study, taken as a whole, reports: The classifier reportedly diagnosed cytomegalovirus status with high sensitivity and specificity. The study designated 150 or so TCR beta chains cytomegalovirus-associated.

The donors were part of the validation cohort, which consisted of approximately 110 subjects and was separate from the first cohort of about 720 subjects. Germline V gene lookup returns CDR1 SQVTM and CDR2 ANQGSEA. The V gene lost 7 bases and the J gene lost 2 bases, with 11 bases spanning the gap. This CDR3 has 12 amino acids. The chain carries TRBV29-1 and TRBJ1-1; a weak D match, TRBD1 (5 bases). The receptor was derived from a woman between 25 and 40 years old in good health and CMV-seronegative. The sample taken for sequencing was PBMCs. The CDR3 DNA reads TGCAGCGCGAGGACAACAAACACTGAAGCTTTCTTT. It codes for CSARTTNTEAFF.